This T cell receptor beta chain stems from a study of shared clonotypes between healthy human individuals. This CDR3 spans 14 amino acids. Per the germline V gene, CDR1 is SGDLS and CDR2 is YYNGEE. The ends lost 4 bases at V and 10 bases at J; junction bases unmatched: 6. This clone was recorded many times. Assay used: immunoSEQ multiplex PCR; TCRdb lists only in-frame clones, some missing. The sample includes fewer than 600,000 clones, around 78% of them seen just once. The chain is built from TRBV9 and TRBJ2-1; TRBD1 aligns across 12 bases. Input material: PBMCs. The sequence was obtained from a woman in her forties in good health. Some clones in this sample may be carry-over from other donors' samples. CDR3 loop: CASSPGQGAEEQFF. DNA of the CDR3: TGTGCCAGCAGCCCGGGACAGGGGGCTGAAGAGCAGTTCTTC.